This T cell receptor (beta chain) originates from a study of memory CD4+ T cells and cytomegalovirus serostatus. General observations from the study: Suggested: most of the CMV-linked TCR signature lies in CD4+ memory cells.

CDR1 and CDR2 (germline): LNHDA, SQIVND (reference sequence). This CDR3 region has 13 residues. V lost 6 bases and J 5 bases, leaving 13 bases between the germline ends. Single viable CD3+CD4+CD8-CD45RO+ cells were sorted as the memory CD4+ T cells. Donors' CMV status reflects serum IgG against pp150, pp28, p38, p52. Data came from immunoSEQ multiplex PCR; TCRdb stores just in-frame clones and leaves some out. This sample has about 56,000 clones, with 82% found just once. As regards this clone: Its antigen is still unknown.

Material: memory CD4+ T cells from blood. The chain employs TRBV19 and TRBJ1-2; D gene unclear. The receptor was isolated from an adult in good health and CMV-seronegative. This CDR3 is CASSPQQGYGYTF. In DNA, the CDR3 is TGTGCCAGTAGCCCACAGCAAGGGTATGGCTACACCTTC.